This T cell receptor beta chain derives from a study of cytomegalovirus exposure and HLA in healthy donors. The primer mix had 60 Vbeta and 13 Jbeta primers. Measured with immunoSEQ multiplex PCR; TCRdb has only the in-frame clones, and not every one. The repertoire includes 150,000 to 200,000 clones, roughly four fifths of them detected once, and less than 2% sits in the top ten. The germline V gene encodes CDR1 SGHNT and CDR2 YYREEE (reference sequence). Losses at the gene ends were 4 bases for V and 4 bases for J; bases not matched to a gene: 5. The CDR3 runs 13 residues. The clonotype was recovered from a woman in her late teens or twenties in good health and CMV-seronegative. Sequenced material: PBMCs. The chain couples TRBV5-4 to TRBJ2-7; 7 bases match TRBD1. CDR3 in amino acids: CASSQDRAYEQYF. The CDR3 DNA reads TGTGCCAGCAGCCAAGACAGGGCGTACGAGCAGTACTTC.